The 32 T cell receptor beta chains presented below share a single source sample, sequenced in a study of blood T cell repertoires in COVID-19. Sequencing was performed with immunoSEQ multiplex PCR; in TCRdb, only in-frame clones are kept and a portion is missing. This table has 130,000 to 150,000 clones, approximately 80% appearing once. The sequencing input was peripheral blood. These receptors were obtained from a human donor in a cohort sampled during active COVID-19.

V is TRBV19 and J is TRBJ2-7; a weak D match, TRBD1 (5 bases). The CDR3 sequence is 15 residues long. The germline V gene encodes CDR1 LNHDA and CDR2 SQIVND (reference sequence). Trimming took 6 bases from V and 3 from J, leaving 18 bases between them. CDR3 in amino acids: CASSLGWGTNYEQYF. The CDR3 DNA follows: TGTGCCAGTAGCCTAGGGTGGGGCACCAACTACGAGCAGTACTTC.

This chain connects TRBV6-5 to TRBJ2-7; no clear D gene. V gave up 6 bases and J gave up 6 bases, with 15 bases separating them. CDR1 is MNHEY, CDR2 SVGAGI, per germline. This CDR3 has 13 amino acids. CDR3 amino acids: CASRGTAKSEQYF. The CDR3 coding sequence is TGTGCCAGCAGGGGCACGGCGAAATCCGAGCAGTACTTC.

The chain employs TRBV6-2 or TRBV6-3 and TRBJ1-5; a weak D match, TRBD1 (5 bases). Germline V lookup: CDR1 MNHEY, CDR2 SVGEGT. The CDR3 is 15 residues long. Trimming stripped 2 bases from V and 2 bases from J, with 10 bases between. Written as DNA, the CDR3 is TGTGCCAGCAGTTACGACAGCCTCGGCAATCAGCCCCAGCATTTT. It yields the protein CASSYDSLGNQPQHF.

The chain couples TRBV10-3 to TRBJ1-2; TRBD1 agrees at 7 bases. V was clipped by 0 bases and J by 6 bases; unmatched bases: 7. There are 15 residues in the CDR3. Germline values: CDR1 ENHRY, CDR2 SYGVKD. The CDR3 sequence: CAISESKGQQNGYTF. CDR3 bases: TGTGCCATCAGTGAGTCGAAGGGACAGCAAAATGGCTACACCTTC.

V usage is TRBV3-1 (or the pseudogene TRBV3-2) and J usage is TRBJ2-5; 8 bases are a match to TRBD1. The CDR3 loop spans 15 amino acids. Germline V CDR1 and CDR2: LGHDT, YNNKEL (reference sequence). V lost 6 bases, J lost 5 bases, and 11 bases stayed unmatched. CDR3 region: CASRGQGIIKETQYF. In DNA, the CDR3 is TGTGCCAGCAGAGGACAGGGAATTATTAAGGAGACCCAGTACTTC.

In this sample, this clone turned up once. The chain employs TRBV4-1 and TRBJ2-2; 9 positions agree with TRBD1. Per germline, CDR1 MGHRA and CDR2 YSYEKL. CDR3 length equals 15 residues. Germline trimming cut 9 bases from V and 4 bases from J; bases unmatched to any gene: 9. The CDR3 reads CARPPRDRATGELFF. CDR3 DNA: TGCGCCAGACCGCCTCGGGACAGGGCCACCGGGGAGCTGTTTTTT.

The V call is TRBV9, the J call TRBJ2-1; TRBD2 matches 8 bases. Germline V gene sequence: CDR1 SGDLS, CDR2 YYNGEE. The J segment lost 4 bases and the V segment lost 0 bases, leaving 6 bases of the junction unmatched. The CDR3 sequence is 16 residues long. The CDR3 bases are TGTGCCAGCAGCGTAGTGTCTAGCGGGCTTTACAATGAGCAGTTCTTC. Its translation: CASSVVSSGLYNEQFF.

V and J are TRBV6-5 and TRBJ2-3; 12 positions agree with TRBD2. Germline CDR1 MNHEY, CDR2 SVGAGI. CDR3 length equals 16 residues. V was pared by 0 bases and J by 8 bases, with 6 bases of the junction left unmatched. CDR3 coding DNA: TGTGCCAGCAGTTACTCGAGATCTAGCGGGGGGGGTACGCAGTATTTT. Translating gives CASSYSRSSGGGTQYF.

The V call is TRBV24-1, the J call TRBJ2-2, with D possibly TRBD1 on 5 matching bases. V lost 4 bases to trimming and J lost 4 bases, with 12 bases between them. The CDR3 is 15 residues long. Germline-derived CDR1 and CDR2 are KGHDR and SFDVKD. In nucleotides, the CDR3 is TGTGCCACCAGTGACCAGGGTGAGCGCACCGGGGAGCTGTTTTTT. Translating gives CATSDQGERTGELFF.

V and J are TRBV13 and TRBJ1-1, with 9 bases fitting TRBD1. CDR3 length: 16 amino acids. Germline V gene lookup returns CDR1 PRHDT and CDR2 FYEKMQ (reference sequence). Germline trimming cut 5 bases from V and 5 bases from J; bases unmatched to any gene: 12. CDR3 sequence reads: CASSLKTGGQGTEAFF. Written as DNA, the CDR3 is TGTGCCAGCAGCCTCAAAACAGGGGGCCAAGGGACTGAAGCTTTCTTT.

This clone was recorded a few times. The CDR3 reads CASSSGTGEYEQYF. In DNA, the CDR3 is TGTGCCAGCAGTTCTGGGACAGGGGAGTACGAGCAGTACTTC. The chain links TRBV5-4 to TRBJ2-7; 10 positions agree with TRBD1. The CDR3 has 14 amino acids. Germline assignment: CDR1 SGHNT and CDR2 YYREEE (reference sequence). Losses at the gene ends were 5 bases for V and 4 bases for J; bases not matched to a gene: 6.

This chain uses TRBV3-1 (or the pseudogene TRBV3-2) with TRBJ1-1, with a possible D match to TRBD1 (5 bases). This CDR3 is built from 14 residues. Germline loops: CDR1 LGHDT, CDR2 YNNKEL (reference sequence). V was clipped by 3 bases and J by 0 bases, with 8 bases between them. The CDR3 DNA is TGTGCCAGCAGCCAGACGACAGTGAACACTGAAGCTTTCTTT. This gives the protein CASSQTTVNTEAFF.

The chain employs TRBV28 and TRBJ1-2, with D perhaps TRBD1 (5 bases). Trimming removed 5 bases at V and 8 bases at J, with 12 bases between. Germline V gene data show CDR1 as MDHEN and CDR2 as SYDVKM. The CDR3 spans 12 residues. CDR3 DNA sequence: TGTGCCAGCAGTATAGGGGCCGGGGGCTACACCTTC. Its translation: CASSIGAGGYTF.

This clone was counted only a few times. The V call is TRBV19, the J call TRBJ1-6; no clear D. The germline gives CDR1 LNHDA, CDR2 SQIVND (reference sequence). The CDR3 loop spans 12 amino acids. V was cut by 6 bases and J by 6 bases, with 6 bases left in between. Here the CDR3 reads CASRRSNSPLHF. The CDR3, as DNA: TGTGCCAGTAGACGGTCTAATTCACCCCTCCACTTT.

The gene calls are TRBV7-6 and TRBJ1-5, with TRBD1 identical over 9 bases. Germline CDR1 and CDR2: SGHVS and FNYEAQ. Trimming cost V 0 bases and J 5 bases; bases outside gene matches: 11. The CDR3 runs 18 residues. The CDR3 region is CASSLARTRGTGYQPQHF. The CDR3 nucleotides read TGTGCCAGCAGCTTAGCGAGGACGAGAGGGACAGGGTATCAGCCCCAGCATTTT.

V is TRBV3-1 (or the pseudogene TRBV3-2) and J is TRBJ1-2, with D possibly being TRBD1 (6 bases). Trimming pared 0 bases from V and 4 bases from J, leaving 15 bases between. CDR3 size: 16 residues. Germline CDR1 is LGHDT and CDR2 is YNNKEL (reference sequence). The chain's CDR3 is CASSQDPLDRFYGYTF. Here the CDR3 DNA reads TGTGCCAGCAGCCAAGATCCCTTGGACAGATTCTATGGCTACACCTTC.

The rearrangement joins TRBV7-2 to TRBJ1-5, with 8 bases identical to TRBD1. The CDR3 is 16 amino acids. Unmatched junction bases numbered 6, after V lost 1 base and J lost 4 bases. CDR1 SGHTA and CDR2 FQGNSA come from the germline V gene. Written as DNA, the CDR3 is TGTGCCAGCAGCTTAGGGAGAACAGGGGGAAATCAGCCCCAGCATTTT. It yields the protein CASSLGRTGGNQPQHF.

The CDR3: CASSLRTGWTNEKLFF. The DNA for the CDR3 is TGTGCCAGCAGCCTGCGGACAGGGTGGACTAATGAAAAACTGTTTTTT. This chain joins TRBV5-6 and TRBJ1-4; 8 bases line up with TRBD1. The CDR3 is 16 residues long. Germline V lookup: CDR1 SGHDT, CDR2 YYEEEE. With V trimmed by 4 bases and J by 2 bases, 7 bases remained unmatched.

The chain uses TRBV6-5 and TRBJ2-1; weak D call: TRBD2 (6 bases). Germline V gives CDR1 MNHEY, CDR2 SVGAGI. V was pared by 6 bases and J by 7 bases, with 19 bases between. The CDR3 is 15 residues long. The CDR3 reads CASSRNGGAPNEQFF. In DNA, the CDR3 is TGTGCCAGCAGCCGTAACGGCGGGGCCCCAAATGAGCAGTTCTTC.

V usage is TRBV4-3 and J usage is TRBJ1-2, with D maybe TRBD1 (6 bases). Germline lookup yields CDR1 LGHNA and CDR2 YSLEER. There are 15 residues in the CDR3. The V end was cut by 4 bases, the J end by 4 bases, with 16 bases between. In DNA form, the CDR3 reads TGCGCCAGCAGCCCCTCGGTGGGACAAGGCTATGGCTACACCTTC. As protein: CASSPSVGQGYGYTF.

The chain employs TRBV11-3 and TRBJ2-7, with 7 bases identical to TRBD2. CDR1 and CDR2 from the germline V gene are SGHNT and YENEEA. This CDR3 comprises 14 residues. The V gene end was trimmed by 3 bases and the J gene end by 0 bases; junction bases not matched to a gene: 2. The DNA of the CDR3 is TGTGCCAGCAGCTTGGGGGGGAGCTCCTACGAGCAGTACTTC. This encodes CASSLGGSSYEQYF. Combining the CDR3 with reference TRBV11-3 and TRBJ2-7 gives the whole variable domain EAGVVQSPRYKIIEKKQPVAFWCNPISGHNTLYWYLQNLGQGPELLIRYENEEAVDDSQLPKDRFSAERLKGVDSTLKIQPAELGDSAVYLCASSLGGSSYEQYFGPGTRLTVT.

The table lists this clone with a few counts. The chain combines TRBV19 with TRBJ1-6; TRBD1 aligns across 8 bases. Germline values: CDR1 LNHDA, CDR2 SQIVND (reference sequence). Trimming removed 5 bases from V and 8 bases from J; junction bases left unmatched: 5. The CDR3 loop spans 14 amino acids. The CDR3 DNA follows: TGTGCCAGTAGTTCAGGGGGCATATATTCACCCCTCCACTTT. Translated: CASSSGGIYSPLHF.

Comments on this clone: The sample carries other DNA sequences with the same CDR3. V is TRBV18 and J is TRBJ1-1; weak D call: TRBD1 (5 bases). Trimming left V 2 bases short and J 1 base short, with 5 bases between. Germline CDR1 and CDR2: KGHSH and LQKENI. This CDR3 spans 13 amino acids. The CDR3 bases are TGTGCCAGCTCACCAACAGGGAACACTGAAGCTTTCTTT. Amino acids: CASSPTGNTEAFF.

CDR3 DNA sequence: TGTGCCAGCGTGGGACAGGGGTATCAGCCCCAGCATTTT. Translating it yields CASVGQGYQPQHF. This rearrangement joins TRBV6-5 to TRBJ1-5; the match to TRBD1 covers 10 bases. From germline, CDR1 is MNHEY and CDR2 SVGAGI. There are 13 residues in the CDR3. The junction had 3 bases not matched to a gene; V was cut back by 8 bases and J by 5 bases.

V is TRBV5-1 and J is TRBJ2-1; 8 bases fit TRBD1. This CDR3 comprises 17 residues. Losses at the gene ends were 4 bases for V and 12 bases for J; bases not matched to a gene: 21. Germline CDR1 SGHRS, CDR2 YFSETQ. DNA for the CDR3: TGCGCCAGCAGCCCGCTGACAGGGGCCCCCCTATTACAAGGGCAGTTCTTC. This encodes CASSPLTGAPLLQGQFF.

The chain uses TRBV5-1 and TRBJ2-2; 7 nucleotides align to TRBD1. V dropped 4 bases and J dropped 0; count of bases not matched to a gene: 9. Germline loops: CDR1 SGHRS, CDR2 YFSETQ. The CDR3 sequence is 17 residues long. For the CDR3, the DNA is TGCGCCAGCAGCGCAACCCCACAGGGGACGAACACCGGGGAGCTGTTTTTT. This encodes CASSATPQGTNTGELFF.

This rearrangement joins TRBV5-6 to TRBJ2-7, with TRBD1 matching 7 bases. The ends lost 6 bases at V and 3 bases at J; junction bases unmatched: 3. Germline V CDR1 and CDR2: SGHDT, YYEEEE. The CDR3 runs 12 residues. For the CDR3, the DNA is TGTGCCAGCACGAGACAGGGCTACGAGCAGTACTTC. This gives the protein CASTRQGYEQYF.

This clone has only one observation. This chain's CDR3 is CASSLRSSSNEKLFF. CDR3 DNA: TGTGCCAGCAGCTTAAGGAGTTCCTCTAATGAAAAACTGTTTTTT. The chain is built from TRBV7-2 and TRBJ1-4, with D unclear. Germline CDR1 SGHTA, CDR2 FQGNSA. CDR3 length: 15 residues. V shed 2 bases and J shed 3 bases, with 10 bases lying between them.

The chain combines TRBV6-2 or TRBV6-3 with TRBJ2-7; 9 bases are a match to TRBD1. From germline, CDR1 is MNHEY and CDR2 SVGEGT. The CDR3 runs 16 residues. After removal of 2 bases from V and 4 bases from J, the junction contained 9 bases not matched to a gene. CDR3 in DNA: TGTGCCAGCAGTTACGGTTTAGGACAGGGGACTTACGAGCAGTACTTC. Encoded protein: CASSYGLGQGTYEQYF.

This clone was detected once. This sequence joins TRBV4-1 and TRBJ2-1, with TRBD1 matching 7 bases. The CDR3 runs 15 residues. Per germline, CDR1 MGHRA and CDR2 YSYEKL. J lost 4 bases, V lost 1 base, and 4 bases had no gene match. Here the CDR3 reads CASSQVRGMYNEQFF. The CDR3 region has the DNA TGCGCCAGCAGCCAAGTCAGGGGGATGTACAATGAGCAGTTCTTC.

This sequence joins TRBV25-1 and TRBJ2-7; the D is unclear. The CDR3 has 15 amino acids. The germline V and J ends were trimmed by 1 base and 3 bases, with 13 bases remaining between them. The germline CDR1 and CDR2 sequences are MGHDK and SYGVNS. CDR3: CASSESGRINYEQYF. CDR3 DNA sequence: TGTGCCAGCAGTGAATCTGGCAGAATAAACTACGAGCAGTACTTC.

The chain employs TRBV5-4 and TRBJ2-3, with a possible D match to TRBD1 (6 bases). CDR1 SGHNT and CDR2 YYREEE come from the germline V gene (reference sequence). V was shortened by 4 bases and J by 5 bases, with 11 bases between the two germline ends. This CDR3 has 13 amino acids. Written as DNA, the CDR3 is TGTGCCAGCAGCAGGACAGCACGAGATACGCAGTATTTT. As protein: CASSRTARDTQYF.